The following is a TCR beta chain sequence with its context. Its target is not known. These data belong to a study of CD4+ T cells in melanoma. Study-level findings and limits: Diverse differentiation states were reported for melanoma neoantigen-specific CD4+ T cells. A reported correlation linked neoantigen-specific CD4+ T cells to CD8+, macrophage and B cell function.

This CDR3 contains 16 residues. The germline V gene encodes CDR1 MNHEY and CDR2 SMNVEV (reference sequence). Trimming took off 6 bases at V and 0 bases at J, with 17 bases between the two ends. Measured with immunoSEQ multiplex PCR; TCRdb has only the in-frame clones, and not every one. This table holds 15,000 to 20,000 clones, more than 65% found once. This sequence was found in a human donor with melanoma. The sample was cells from a culture (not recorded whether cultured in vitro). The chain uses TRBV27 and TRBJ1-1; D may be TRBD1 (5 bases). The CDR3 region is CASRPQLGGLNTEAFF. CDR3 bases: TGTGCCAGCAGACCCCAACTGGGGGGACTGAACACTGAAGCTTTCTTT.